These T cell receptor beta chains were read from a single sample in a study of blood T cell repertoires in COVID-19. TCRdb's copy holds only in-frame clones and misses some; the assay was immunoSEQ multiplex PCR. The sample lists 200,000 to 300,000 clones, around 90% seen once, with approximately 0.8% in the top ten. Sequencing input: peripheral blood. The origin of the receptors is a young man with COVID-19, enrolled during active disease. Each CDR3 is given with its conserved first and last residue. A D gene is named only where the DNA matches it firmly. Clone size is stated in some rows and not others, as once, few, many or a class when expanded.

TRBV11-2	-	-	TRBJ1-2	CASSLGTVYGYTF	TGTGCCAGCAGCTTAGGAACAGTCTATGGCTACACCTTC
TRBV7-3	-	-	TRBJ1-2	CASSLMSGYTF	TGTGCCAGCAGCTTAATGAGCGGCTACACCTTC
TRBV6-5	-	TRBD1	TRBJ1-2	CASRAIGQGSYGYTF	TGTGCCAGCAGAGCCATCGGACAGGGAAGCTATGGCTACACCTTC
TRBV9	-	TRBD1	TRBJ1-3	CASSVYGTGDGNTIYF	TGTGCCAGCAGCGTATACGGGACAGGGGATGGAAACACCATATATTTT
TRBV28	once	-	TRBJ1-6	CASNFGRFSNSPLHF	TGTGCCAGCAACTTTGGGCGTTTTAGTAATTCACCCCTCCACTTT
TRBV9	-	TRBD2	TRBJ2-1	CASSPRLAVYNEQFF	TGTGCCAGCAGCCCCAGACTAGCGGTTTACAATGAGCAGTTCTTC
TRBV19	once	TRBD2	TRBJ2-1	CASSIPSGGRNEQFF	TGTGCCAGTAGTATCCCTAGCGGGGGTCGCAATGAGCAGTTCTTC
TRBV30	-	TRBD2	TRBJ2-1	CAWGLAPSSYNEQFF	TGTGCCTGGGGACTAGCCCCGAGCTCCTACAATGAGCAGTTCTTC
TRBV7-9	-	-	TRBJ2-6	CASSFLAGIYSGANVLTF	TGTGCCAGCAGCTTCCTGGCAGGGATATACTCTGGGGCCAACGTCCTGACTTTC
TRBV4-2	-	-	TRBJ1-2	CASSRPKGDGYTF	TGTGCCAGCAGCCGACCCAAGGGAGATGGCTACACCTTC
TRBV6-5	once	-	TRBJ1-1	CASRKHLNTEAFF	TGTGCCAGCAGGAAACATCTGAACACTGAAGCTTTCTTT
TRBV19	-	TRBD2	TRBJ2-1	CASSSLAGADTLQFF	TGTGCCAGTAGTTCCCTAGCGGGGGCCGATACCCTGCAGTTCTTC
TRBV18	-	-	TRBJ1-1	CASSPRGTGSEAFF	TGTGCCAGCTCACCCAGAGGCACTGGGTCTGAAGCTTTCTTT
TRBV14	-	-	TRBJ2-3	CASSQDRTQYF	TGTGCCAGCAGCCAAGACCGTACGCAGTATTTT
TRBV27	-	-	TRBJ1-3	CASSPRSGNTIYF	TGTGCCAGCAGTCCGCGCTCTGGAAACACCATATATTTT
TRBV19	-	-	TRBJ1-1	CATSLAPGSTEAFF	TGTGCCACTTCACTTGCCCCAGGCTCTACTGAAGCTTTCTTT
TRBV5-1	once	TRBD1	TRBJ1-2	CASSGMPGQGPSGDGYTF	TGCGCCAGCAGCGGAATGCCGGGACAGGGGCCCTCTGGCGATGGCTACACCTTC
TRBV11-3	-	TRBD2	TRBJ2-1	CASSLNAGGEHEQFF	TGTGCCAGCAGCTTAAATGCGGGAGGGGAACATGAGCAGTTCTTC
TRBV6-5	once	TRBD2	TRBJ2-7	CASSYSSSGGGEQYF	TGTGCCAGCAGTTACTCTTCTAGCGGGGGAGGCGAGCAGTACTTC
TRBV7-9	-	-	TRBJ2-4	CASSLATVTAKNIQYF	TGTGCCAGCAGCTTAGCTACAGTGACGGCCAAAAACATTCAGTACTTC
TRBV18	-	TRBD1	TRBJ2-7	CASSPGQGLTYEQYF	TGTGCCAGCTCACCTGGACAGGGACTCACCTACGAGCAGTACTTC
TRBV6-5	-	-	TRBJ1-2	CASSYDPRDFYGYTF	TGTGCCAGCAGTTACGATCCGCGGGATTTCTATGGCTACACCTTC
TRBV7-9	-	-	TRBJ1-1	CASSFDRLNTEAFF	TGTGCCAGCAGCTTTGACAGACTGAACACTGAAGCTTTCTTT